The 25 T cell receptor beta chains presented below share a single source sample, sequenced in a study of monozygotic twins with inflammatory bowel disease. TCRdb re-called the 5' RACE reads; every CDR3 protein appears as one record, without DNA. In total, the table holds roughly 100,000 distinct CDR3 sequences. Sequenced sample: blood. The source is a human donor with ulcerative colitis or Crohn's disease, or a healthy co-twin of an affected twin (not recorded which).

The V and J genes are TRBV4-1 and TRBJ1-4; no DNA is available, so the TRBD1 call from TCRdb remains unchecked. The V gene's germline CDR1 is MGHRA and CDR2 YSYEKL. This CDR3 comprises 13 residues. CDR3: CASSQTGGEKLFF.

This sequence joins TRBV7-2 and TRBJ2-7; lacking DNA, the TRBD2 call made by TCRdb goes unchecked. This CDR3 region has 15 residues. Looked up from germline, CDR1 is SGHTA and CDR2 is FQGNSA. CDR3 region: CASSETSGSNDEQYF.

V is TRBV20-1 and J is TRBJ1-5; TCRdb lists TRBD1, though no DNA is available to test this call. Germline CDR1 reads DFQATT; CDR2 reads SNEGSKA (reference sequence). This CDR3 has 15 residues. The CDR3: CSASDQGGGFQPQHF.

Here the CDR3 reads CASSSTSTVKDGYTF. V is TRBV28 and J is TRBJ1-2. The CDR3 contains 15 residues. The V gene's germline CDR1 is MDHEN and CDR2 SYDVKM.

This chain connects TRBV6-5 to TRBJ1-3; TCRdb indicates TRBD1, and absent DNA this call remains unverified. Germline CDR1 and CDR2: MNHEY and SVGAGI. This CDR3 has 13 residues. The CDR3 protein is CASRPGTGNTIYF.

CDR3: CASSPRDSHRTEAFF. The chain recombines TRBV7-9 with TRBJ1-1. The V gene's germline CDR1 is SEHNR and CDR2 FQNEAQ (reference sequence). CDR3 length: 15 amino acids.

The CDR3 here is CASSSGGFQPQHF. The rearrangement joins TRBV7-2 to TRBJ1-5; the TCRdb call, TRBD1, lacks DNA for checking. CDR1 is SGHTA, CDR2 FQGNSA, per germline. The CDR3 contains 13 residues.

The chain joins TRBV3-1 to TRBJ2-5; as DNA is missing, the TRBD1 call by TCRdb cannot be tested. Per germline, CDR1 LGHDT and CDR2 YNNKEL (reference sequence). The CDR3 extends over 16 amino acids. CDR3 sequence: CASSLDRGQIVETQYF.

Here the CDR3 reads CASTYGQGKDTQYF. The chain combines TRBV5-1 with TRBJ2-3; the D call from TCRdb, TRBD1, cannot be confirmed without DNA. Germline CDR1 is SGHRS and CDR2 is YFSETQ. CDR3 length: 14 amino acids.

The rearrangement uses TRBV12-3 or TRBV12-4 and TRBJ1-1. The CDR3 loop spans 14 amino acids. The CDR3 sequence: CASSSATRNTEAFF.

The chain couples TRBV20-1 to TRBJ2-2; absent DNA, TCRdb's TRBD1 call cannot be checked. This CDR3 region has 16 residues. Germline V gene data show CDR1 as DFQATT and CDR2 as SNEGSKA (reference sequence). CDR3 sequence: CSAPLGGVSRYGELFF.

CDR3 residues: CASSLQWGQGANEQFF. This sequence joins TRBV5-1 and TRBJ2-1; TCRdb outputs TRBD1, but without DNA this stays unchecked. Per germline, CDR1 SGHRS and CDR2 YFSETQ. CDR3 length equals 16 residues.

The chain combines TRBV5-8 with TRBJ2-1; TCRdb selects TRBD2, and the lack of DNA leaves this call unchecked. CDR1 SGHTS and CDR2 YDEGEE come from the germline V gene. This CDR3 region has 17 residues. CDR3 sequence reads: CASSLGLAGGPYNEQFF. Full variable domain (remainder filled in from reference TRBV5-8 and TRBJ2-1): EAGVTQSPTHLIKTRGQQATLRCSPISGHTSVYWYQQALGLGLQFLLWYDEGEERNRGNFPPRFSGRQFPNYSSELNVNALELEDSALYLCASSLGLAGGPYNEQFFGPGTRLTVL.

This CDR3 reads CSAPRAAGTDTQYF. The genes are TRBV20-1 and TRBJ2-3. Germline V lookup: CDR1 DFQATT, CDR2 SNEGSKA (reference sequence). CDR3 length: 14 residues.

The chain carries TRBV24-1 and TRBJ2-7; with no DNA, the TCRdb D assignment of TRBD2 cannot be verified. The germline gives CDR1 KGHDR, CDR2 SFDVKD. The CDR3 runs 15 residues. CDR3 protein: CATSDFTGGHYEQYF.

This chain connects TRBV5-6 to TRBJ1-1; TCRdb's D call, TRBD1, is unchecked because there is no DNA. The CDR3 extends over 15 amino acids. CDR1 and CDR2 (germline): SGHDT, YYEEEE. CDR3 protein: CASSLLFQGPREAFF.

The gene calls are TRBV7-3 and TRBJ2-1; TCRdb outputs TRBD1, but without DNA this stays unchecked. This CDR3 has 15 residues. Germline V lookup: CDR1 SGHTA, CDR2 FQGTGA. CDR3 sequence reads: CASSLVGQGANEQFF.

The gene calls are TRBV5-1 and TRBJ2-1; the D gene TCRdb calls, TRBD1, cannot be checked with no DNA. The CDR3 totals 17 residues. Germline-derived CDR1 and CDR2 are SGHRS and YFSETQ. The CDR3 protein is CASSLIPPGQNYNEQFF.

The V call is TRBV20-1, the J call TRBJ2-3; the TCRdb D gene call, TRBD2, has no DNA to confirm it. The CDR3 has 15 residues. The germline V gene encodes CDR1 DFQATT and CDR2 SNEGSKA (reference sequence). CDR3 in amino acids: CSAPLVRGSTDTQYF.

The chain couples TRBV4-3 to TRBJ2-1; the D call from TCRdb, TRBD1, cannot be confirmed without DNA. The CDR3 consists of 17 residues. CDR1 and CDR2 (germline): LGHNA, YSLEER. CDR3 residues: CASSQGSTGGASGQQFF.

This chain connects TRBV20-1 to TRBJ2-6; as DNA is missing, the TRBD1 call by TCRdb cannot be tested. This CDR3 has 17 amino acids. Germline CDR1 DFQATT, CDR2 SNEGSKA (reference sequence). The CDR3 here is CSANDRGGPSGANVLTF.

The chain carries TRBV9 and TRBJ1-3; TCRdb proposes TRBD1, but this gene call is untestable without DNA. This CDR3 is built from 20 residues. CDR1 and CDR2 from the germline V gene are SGDLS and YYNGEE. CDR3: CASSSPRVGTDLQSGNTIYF.

The V call is TRBV5-1, the J call TRBJ2-7. The CDR3 loop spans 12 amino acids. The germline CDR1 and CDR2 sequences are SGHRS and YFSETQ. The CDR3 sequence: CASSLEQHEQYF.

This chain joins TRBV5-4 and TRBJ2-7; the TCRdb D gene call, TRBD1, has no DNA to confirm it. Germline V gives CDR1 SGHNT, CDR2 YYREEE (reference sequence). The CDR3 contains 15 residues. CDR3 loop: CASSLARGARREQYF. The whole variable domain, remainder taken from reference TRBV5-4 and TRBJ2-7, is ETGVTQSPTHLIKTRGQQVTLRCSSQSGHNTVSWYQQALGQGPQFIFQYYREEENGRGNFPPRFSGLQFPNYSSELNVNALELDDSALYLCASSLARGARREQYFGPGTRLTVT.

The chain links TRBV12-3 or TRBV12-4 to TRBJ2-4; the TCRdb D gene call, TRBD2, has no DNA to confirm it. This CDR3 has 15 residues. CDR3 sequence: CASSPREGAKNIQYF.